Listed below are T cell receptor beta chains from one sample, sequenced in a study of T cell responses to AZD1222 COVID-19 vaccine. TCRdb keeps only in-frame clones here, not all; method: immunoSEQ multiplex PCR. Here the sample spans approximately 180,000 clones, just under 90% being singletons. Sequencing was performed on peripheral blood, taken 28 days after the second dose of the MenACWY control vaccine. The receptors originated from an adult who received the MenACWY meningococcal vaccine as a control. The CDR3 runs from the conserved cysteine through the conserved F or W. Fields, in order: clone size, V gene, CDR3 length, J gene, D gene, CDR3 DNA, CDR3 protein. D genes are given only for firm matches. Part of the rows lack a size; the others show once, few, many or a class for expanded clones.

>-|TRBV10-3|12|TRBJ2-3|-
TGTGCCATCACTGGGAGCACAGATACGCAGTATTTT
CAITGSTDTQYF
>once|TRBV28|14|TRBJ2-3|-
TGTGCCAGCACCTTGAGTCTAATGGGAGATACGCAGTATTTT
CASTLSLMGDTQYF
>-|TRBV9|17|TRBJ2-3|TRBD2
TGTGCCAGCAGCCCCCGACTAGCGGGAGTTTCGACAGATACGCAGTATTTT
CASSPRLAGVSTDTQYF
>-|TRBV5-1|15|TRBJ2-3|-
TGCGCCAGCAGCACGACCACTGTACCGACAGATACGCAGTATTTT
CASSTTTVPTDTQYF
>-|TRBV14|15|TRBJ2-7|TRBD2
TGTGCCAGCAGCACCCTAGCGGGAGGGTTCTACGAGCAGTACTTC
CASSTLAGGFYEQYF
>-|TRBV28|14|TRBJ2-7|-
TGTGCCACACTAAACCGGGACGGTTCCTACGAGCAGTACTTC
CATLNRDGSYEQYF
>-|TRBV6-2/TRBV6-3|12|TRBJ1-1|TRBD1
TGTGCCAGCAGTTACTACACAGGGGAGGCTTTCTTT
CASSYYTGEAFF
>once|TRBV5-1|14|TRBJ2-7|-
TGCGCCAGCAGCTTGGGCTCATTTCCAGGCGAGCAGTACTTC
CASSLGSFPGEQYF
>-|TRBV3-1/TRBV3-2|15|TRBJ2-1|TRBD2
TGTGCCAGCAGGCCCGCTAGCGGGGTAGGGAATGAGCAGTTCTTC
CASRPASGVGNEQFF
>-|TRBV7-3|15|TRBJ2-6|-
TGTGCCAGCAGCGTCCAGGGTACTGGGGCCAACGTCCTGACTTTC
CASSVQGTGANVLTF
>-|TRBV30|13|TRBJ2-7|-
TGTGCCTGGAGTGTGGGCAGCTCCTACGAGCAGTACTTC
CAWSVGSSYEQYF
>-|TRBV7-2|14|TRBJ1-5|-
TGTGCCAGCAGCCAGACAGGAGCCAATCAGCCCCAGCATTTT
CASSQTGANQPQHF
>-|TRBV6-5|15|TRBJ1-2|-
TGTGCCAGCAGTTCCGCGACAGCGACTAACTATGGCTACACCTTC
CASSSATATNYGYTF
>-|TRBV21-1|16|TRBJ1-6|-
TGTGCCAGCAGCCGACGAAAACAGGGAATTGATTCACCCCTCCACTTT
CASSRRKQGIDSPLHF
>-|TRBV4-3|18|TRBJ2-6|-
TGCGCCAGCAGCAGCACCGGGACGGCTGACTCTGGGGCCAACGTCCTGACTTTC
CASSSTGTADSGANVLTF
>-|TRBV6-2/TRBV6-3|16|TRBJ1-3|-
TGTGCCAGCAGTTACGCCGACACCTTCTCTGGAAACACCATATATTTT
CASSYADTFSGNTIYF
>-|TRBV18|16|TRBJ2-2|TRBD1
TGTGCCAGCTCGCATAACAGGGGAGAAAACACCGGGGAGCTGTTTTTT
CASSHNRGENTGELFF
>-|TRBV4-2|16|TRBJ1-2|-
TGTGCCAGCAGCCAAGTTTCGACAGCCAGTAACTATGGCTACACCTTC
CASSQVSTASNYGYTF
>-|TRBV6-2/TRBV6-3|15|TRBJ1-2|-
TGTGCCAGCAGTTATCCCTCCTACACGGATGGTGGCTACACCTTC
CASSYPSYTDGGYTF
>-|TRBV6-5|14|TRBJ1-6|-
TGTGCCAGCAGACAGAGCTCCTATAATTCACCCCTCCACTTT
CASRQSSYNSPLHF
>-|TRBV19|14|TRBJ1-5|-
TGTGCCAGTAGCCAGGGTGGGGGCAATCAGCCCCAGCATTTT
CASSQGGGNQPQHF
>-|TRBV11-3|16|TRBJ2-1|TRBD2
TGTGCCAGCAGCCGTACTAGCGGAGGGAGCTGGGGTGAGCAGTTCTTC
CASSRTSGGSWGEQFF
>-|TRBV2|16|TRBJ2-5|TRBD1
TGTGCCAGCAGTGCAGGACAGGGGAGGTTTCGGGAGACCCAGTACTTC
CASSAGQGRFRETQYF
>-|TRBV3-1/TRBV3-2|12|TRBJ2-7|-
TGTGCCAGCAGCCAGGGAAATGGCGAGCAGTACTTC
CASSQGNGEQYF
>-|TRBV28|14|TRBJ1-1|TRBD1
TGTGCCAGCAGGGTCTCCGGGACAGTAACTGAAGCTTTCTTT
CASRVSGTVTEAFF
>once|TRBV7-2|12|TRBJ2-3|-
TGTGCCAGCAGCACTTACACAGATACGCAGTATTTT
CASSTYTDTQYF
>-|TRBV15|13|TRBJ2-1|-
TGTGCCACCAGCGCGGTGCGGGATTTCGGGCAGTTCTTC
CATSAVRDFGQFF
>-|TRBV27|18|TRBJ1-6|-
TGTGCCAGCAAACCTACGGGTGCTAGAGACTCCTATAATTCACCCCTCCACTTT
CASKPTGARDSYNSPLHF
>-|TRBV5-4|13|TRBJ2-5|-
TGTGCCAGCAGCTTACAGGGACAAGAGACCCAGTACTTC
CASSLQGQETQYF
>-|TRBV10-3|12|TRBJ2-7|-
TGTGCCATCAGCCGGACTGACTACGAGCAGTACTTC
CAISRTDYEQYF
>once|TRBV11-3|14|TRBJ2-5|-
TGTGCCAGCAGCTCCAGGGGACTTGGGGAGACCCAGTACTTC
CASSSRGLGETQYF